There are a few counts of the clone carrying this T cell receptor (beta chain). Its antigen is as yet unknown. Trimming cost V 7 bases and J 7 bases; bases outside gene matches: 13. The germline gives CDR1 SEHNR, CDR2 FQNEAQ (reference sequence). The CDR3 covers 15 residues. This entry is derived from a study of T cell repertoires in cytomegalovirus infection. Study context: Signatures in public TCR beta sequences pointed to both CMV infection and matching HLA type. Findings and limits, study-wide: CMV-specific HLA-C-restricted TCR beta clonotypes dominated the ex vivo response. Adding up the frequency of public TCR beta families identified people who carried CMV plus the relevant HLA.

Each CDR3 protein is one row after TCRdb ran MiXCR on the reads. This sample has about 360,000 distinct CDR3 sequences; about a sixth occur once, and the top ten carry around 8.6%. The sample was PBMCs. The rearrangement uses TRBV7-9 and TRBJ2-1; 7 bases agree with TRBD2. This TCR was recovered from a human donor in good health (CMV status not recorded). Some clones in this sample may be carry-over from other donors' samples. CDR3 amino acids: CASTIELPGGNEQFF. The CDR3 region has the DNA TGTGCCAGCACCATAGAACTCCCCGGGGGGAATGAGCAGTTCTTC. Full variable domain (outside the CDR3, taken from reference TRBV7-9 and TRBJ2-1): DTGVSQNPRHKITKRGQNVTFRCDPISEHNRLYWYRQTLGQGPEFLTYFQNEAQLEKSRLLSDRFSAERPKGSFSTLEIQRTEQGDSAMYLCASTIELPGGNEQFFGPGTRLTVL.